These 11 T cell receptor beta chains share one sample of origin, sequenced in a study of OX40 agonist ivuxolimab in advanced cancers. Sequencing used immunoSEQ multiplex PCR; TCRdb keeps in-frame clones, though not all of them. The sample consists of roughly 89,000 clones, approximately 79% of them appearing once. Sequenced material: CD4+ or CD8+ T cells sorted from blood, taken in a trial of the OX40 agonist ivuxolimab. The receptor set was obtained from an adult with an advanced solid tumor such as melanoma, head and neck, liver or kidney cancer.

This clone was counted between two and nine times. This chain connects TRBV5-1 to TRBJ1-6; TRBD1 is a possible D gene (5 bases). V was clipped by 0 bases and J by 10 bases, with 14 bases between them. The CDR3 totals 15 residues. From germline, CDR1 is SGHRS and CDR2 YFSETQ. The DNA of the CDR3 is TGCGCCAGCAGCTTGGCGGGGGTGAATAGATCACCCCTCCACTTT. It specifies CASSLAGVNRSPLHF.

This clone was recorded only once. This chain uses TRBV9 with TRBJ1-6; D may be TRBD1 (6 bases). The CDR3 runs to 15 residues. Germline CDR1 is SGDLS and CDR2 is YYNGEE. The V and J ends lost 0 bases and 8 bases respectively, with 12 bases between them. CDR3 sequence (DNA): TGTGCCAGCAGCGTAGCTCCAGGGGAGCATTCACCCCTCCACTTT. Translation: CASSVAPGEHSPLHF.

Details on this clone: Other DNA sequences from this sample encode an identical CDR3 as well. This chain links TRBV6-1 with TRBJ2-7, with D uncertain. Per the germline V gene, CDR1 is MNHNS and CDR2 is SASEGT. CDR3 length: 10 residues. V lost 6 bases to trimming and J lost 10 bases, with 10 bases between them. In DNA, the CDR3 is TGTGCCAGCAGCGCTGGTCGTCAGTACTTC. Translated, it gives CASSAGRQYF.

Here the CDR3 reads CASSPPAGTGPQHF. CDR3 coding DNA: TGTGCCAGCAGTCCCCCCGCGGGGACCGGGCCCCAGCATTTT. The V gene is TRBV28, the J gene TRBJ1-5; D is perhaps TRBD1 (5 bases). The V end was cut by 5 bases, the J end by 9 bases, with 17 bases between. CDR3 length: 14 residues. Germline assignment: CDR1 MDHEN and CDR2 SYDVKM.

This clone showed up just once. The chain uses TRBV7-2 and TRBJ1-5; 10 bases line up with TRBD1. CDR1 is SGHTA and CDR2 is FQGNSA in the germline V gene. Losses at the gene ends were 5 bases for V and 2 bases for J; bases not matched to a gene: 6. The CDR3 is 16 amino acids. The CDR3: CASSKVGTGGNQPQHF. The DNA for the CDR3 is TGTGCCAGCAGCAAGGTCGGGACAGGGGGCAATCAGCCCCAGCATTTT.

The rearrangement joins TRBV4-3 to TRBJ1-2, with D possibly TRBD1 on 6 matching bases. The CDR3 runs 15 residues. The germline gives CDR1 LGHNA, CDR2 YSLEER. The V gene lost 1 base and the J gene lost 4 bases, with 13 bases spanning the gap. The CDR3 nucleotides are TGCGCCAGCAGCCAAGGAAGGGGGGGAGGCTATGGCTACACCTTC. It is translated as CASSQGRGGGYGYTF.

The chain carries TRBV18 and TRBJ2-2; a possible D gene is TRBD2 (5 bases). The CDR3 is 15 residues long. V lost 3 bases and J lost 3, with 11 bases in between. Looked up from germline, CDR1 is KGHSH and CDR2 is LQKENI. The CDR3 nucleotides are TGTGCCAGCTCACCGTACGAGGGAGACACCGGGGAGCTGTTTTTT. This gives the protein CASSPYEGDTGELFF. The whole variable domain, remainder taken from reference TRBV18 and TRBJ2-2, is NAGVMQNPRHLVRRRGQEARLRCSPMKGHSHVYWYRQLPEEGLKFMVYLQKENIIDESGMPKERFSAEFPKEGPSILRIQQVVRGDSAAYFCASSPYEGDTGELFFGEGSRLTVL.

This clone was picked up one time. V and J are TRBV18 and TRBJ1-1; TRBD1 matches 7 bases. V shed 2 bases and J 1 base; nucleotides not matched to a gene: 10. This CDR3 has 17 amino acids. Per the germline V gene, CDR1 is KGHSH and CDR2 is LQKENI. The CDR3 sequence is CASSPNQGGAPNTEAFF. DNA for the CDR3: TGTGCCAGCTCACCAAACCAGGGGGGGGCGCCGAACACTGAAGCTTTCTTT.

This clone was seen a single time. The genes are TRBV7-2 and TRBJ1-6; 9 nucleotides align to TRBD1. J lost 10 bases, V lost 0 bases, and 10 bases had no gene match. CDR1 and CDR2 from the germline V gene are SGHTA and FQGNSA. This CDR3 has 17 residues. CDR3 protein: CASSLAGGQGFSSPLHF. The DNA of the CDR3 is TGTGCCAGCAGCTTAGCGGGAGGACAGGGGTTTTCCTCACCCCTCCACTTT.

The chain joins TRBV5-1 to TRBJ1-1; 10 bases map to TRBD1. The CDR3 runs 15 residues. Per the germline V gene, CDR1 is SGHRS and CDR2 is YFSETQ. V was pared by 1 base and J by 9 bases, with 9 bases of the junction left unmatched. The CDR3 here is CASSLSPGTGDKAFF. The CDR3 DNA follows: TGCGCCAGCAGCTTGTCCCCCGGGACAGGGGACAAAGCTTTCTTT.

The chain couples TRBV5-4 to TRBJ1-2; a possible D gene is TRBD1 (6 bases). V dropped 2 bases and J dropped 6 bases, with 17 bases sitting between them. Germline CDR1 reads SGHNT; CDR2 reads YYREEE (reference sequence). The CDR3 loop spans 15 amino acids. CDR3 loop: CASSFPAGGGDGYTF. CDR3 DNA sequence: TGTGCCAGCAGCTTCCCCGCGGGGGGCGGAGATGGCTACACCTTC.